This is a list of T cell receptor beta chains from one sample in a study of cytomegalovirus exposure and HLA in healthy donors. Measured with immunoSEQ multiplex PCR; TCRdb has only the in-frame clones, and not every one. This table holds some 140,000 clones, about 78% found once. Sequences were obtained from PBMCs. The receptor source for this set is a man aged 45 to 65 in good health and CMV-seronegative. The CDR3 runs from the conserved cysteine through the conserved F or W. The order of the fields is V gene, D gene, J gene, clone size, CDR3 length, CDR3 protein, CDR3 DNA. D genes are given only for firm matches. The size entry is marked missing in some rows and otherwise reads once, few, many or a size class.

TRBV5-1	-	TRBJ1-3	-	16	CASSLAGGNSGNTIYF	TGCGCCAGCAGCTTGGCCGGGGGTAACTCTGGAAACACCATATATTTT
TRBV6-5	-	TRBJ2-7	-	13	CASNRRDSYEQYF	TGTGCCAGCAACCGCAGGGATTCCTACGAGCAGTACTTC
TRBV11-2	-	TRBJ2-2	-	16	CASSLSFQGGTGELFF	TGTGCCAGCAGCTTAAGTTTCCAGGGCGGCACCGGGGAGCTGTTTTTT
TRBV28	-	TRBJ1-4	-	15	CASSTQGATNEKLFF	TGTGCCAGCAGTACCCAGGGTGCAACTAATGAAAAACTGTTTTTT
TRBV28	TRBD1	TRBJ1-5	-	15	CASSPNRGSNQPQHF	TGTGCCAGCAGTCCGAACAGGGGTAGCAATCAGCCCCAGCATTTT
TRBV7-9	TRBD1	TRBJ1-1	-	16	CASSLGGQGKGTEAFF	TGTGCCAGCAGCTTAGGGGGACAGGGGAAGGGCACTGAAGCTTTCTTT
TRBV19	-	TRBJ2-1	few	15	CASSITGGLYNEQFF	TGTGCCAGTAGTATTACGGGGGGCCTCTACAATGAGCAGTTCTTC
TRBV5-1	TRBD1	TRBJ1-1	-	14	CASSWGTDNTEAFF	TGCGCCAGCAGCTGGGGGACAGACAACACTGAAGCTTTCTTT
TRBV6-5	TRBD1	TRBJ1-1	few	12	CASSYSTGKAFF	TGTGCCAGCAGTTACTCGACAGGGAAAGCTTTCTTT
TRBV18	TRBD2	TRBJ2-3	-	14	CASSSGTMTDTQYF	TGTGCCAGCTCGTCCGGGACTATGACAGATACGCAGTATTTT
TRBV5-1	-	TRBJ2-7	-	13	CASSQDRLYEQYF	TGCGCCAGCAGCCAGGACAGACTCTACGAGCAGTACTTC
TRBV28	TRBD1	TRBJ1-2	-	14	CASSHRGYNYGYTF	TGTGCCAGCAGCCACAGGGGCTATAACTATGGCTACACCTTC
TRBV19	-	TRBJ1-3	-	14	CASMRSRTGNTIYF	TGTGCCAGTATGAGGAGCCGGACTGGAAACACCATATATTTT
TRBV27	-	TRBJ2-5	-	14	CASSLVGRQETQYF	TGTGCCAGCAGTTTAGTCGGCAGGCAAGAGACCCAGTACTTC
TRBV18	TRBD2	TRBJ2-1	few	15	CASSVLAGGNNEQFF	TGTGCCAGCTCAGTACTAGCGGGAGGGAACAATGAGCAGTTCTTC
TRBV6-1	-	TRBJ2-7	once	15	CASSDQKKPPYEQYF	TGTGCCAGCAGTGACCAAAAGAAGCCGCCCTACGAGCAGTACTTC
TRBV10-2	TRBD1	TRBJ2-7	-	15	CASSHGTGQSYEQYF	TGCGCCAGCAGCCATGGGACAGGCCAAAGCTACGAGCAGTACTTC
TRBV6-1	TRBD2	TRBJ2-7	-	15	CASSADIDSGGEQYF	TGTGCCAGCAGTGCGGACATTGACTCGGGGGGGGAGCAGTACTTC
TRBV28	-	TRBJ1-5	-	14	CASIPRSLVQPQHF	TGTGCCAGCATCCCCCGGTCTCTAGTACAGCCCCAGCATTTT
TRBV2	-	TRBJ2-7	-	13	CASRQDNSYEQYF	TGTGCCAGCAGGCAGGACAACTCCTACGAGCAGTACTTC
TRBV28	TRBD2	TRBJ2-7	-	12	CASSFRAGAQYF	TGTGCCAGCAGTTTTCGGGCGGGAGCACAGTACTTC
TRBV5-1	-	TRBJ1-2	-	15	CASRNTGTATYGYTF	TGCGCCAGCAGGAATACAGGAACCGCCACGTATGGCTACACCTTC
TRBV5-1	-	TRBJ1-4	-	15	CASSLGGRSNEKLFF	TGCGCCAGCAGCTTGGGGGGCAGGAGTAATGAAAAACTGTTTTTT
TRBV5-1	TRBD2	TRBJ2-7	-	16	CASSLGTSGVTYEQYF	TGCGCCAGCAGCTTGGGCACTAGCGGGGTAACCTACGAGCAGTACTTC
TRBV27	TRBD1	TRBJ2-3	-	15	CASRLGQTSTDTQYF	TGTGCCAGCAGACTGGGACAGACTAGCACAGATACGCAGTATTTT
TRBV6-6	-	TRBJ2-2	-	15	CASSRQAPRTGELFF	TGTGCCAGCAGTCGACAGGCCCCGAGGACCGGGGAGCTGTTTTTT
TRBV28	TRBD1	TRBJ1-4	-	15	CASSVEGTGQEKLFF	TGTGCCAGCAGTGTAGAAGGGACAGGGCAGGAAAAACTGTTTTTT
TRBV6-1	-	TRBJ1-1	-	10	CASREIKAFF	TGTGCCAGCAGGGAAATCAAAGCTTTCTTT
TRBV2	-	TRBJ2-7	-	15	CASKEGSDRTYEQYF	TGTGCCAGCAAGGAGGGGTCTGACAGAACCTACGAGCAGTACTTC
TRBV28	TRBD1	TRBJ2-5	-	13	CASRVYAGGTQYF	TGTGCCAGCAGAGTCTACGCAGGGGGGACCCAGTACTTC
TRBV5-8	TRBD1	TRBJ1-4	once	16	CASSLGTGGRDEKLFF	TGTGCCAGCAGCTTGGGGACAGGGGGCCGGGATGAAAAACTGTTTTTT
TRBV25-1	TRBD1	TRBJ2-7	-	14	CASSEAGGISEQYF	TGTGCCAGCAGTGAGGCAGGGGGCATCTCCGAGCAGTACTTC
TRBV6-1	-	TRBJ2-7	-	12	CASIKNSYEQYF	TGTGCCAGCATTAAAAACTCCTACGAGCAGTACTTC
TRBV7-6	TRBD1	TRBJ2-5	-	15	CASSFGTGSSEAQYF	TGTGCCAGCAGCTTTGGGACAGGGAGCAGTGAGGCCCAGTACTTC
TRBV2	TRBD2	TRBJ2-7	-	14	CASSELGLAYEQYF	TGTGCCAGCAGTGAGCTGGGACTAGCCTACGAGCAGTACTTC
TRBV5-4	-	TRBJ2-5	-	16	CASSFTGLVIGETQYF	TGTGCCAGCAGCTTCACAGGGCTAGTTATAGGGGAGACCCAGTACTTC
TRBV19	-	TRBJ1-2	-	15	CASSTTGFSVYGYTF	TGTGCCAGTAGTACGACAGGCTTTTCGGTCTATGGCTACACCTTC
TRBV7-2	-	TRBJ2-1	-	15	CASSLGGGPYNEQFF	TGTGCCAGCAGCCTGGGGGGAGGCCCCTACAATGAGCAGTTCTTC
TRBV6-1	TRBD2	TRBJ2-7	-	15	CASSEWKRESYEQYF	TGTGCCAGCAGTGAATGGAAGCGGGAGTCCTACGAGCAGTACTTC
TRBV5-4	TRBD1	TRBJ2-1	-	16	CASSWGQGLPGNEQFF	TGTGCCAGCAGCTGGGGACAGGGTCTCCCAGGGAATGAGCAGTTCTTC
TRBV7-9	TRBD1	TRBJ1-5	many	13	CASNQQGNQPQHF	TGTGCCAGCAACCAACAGGGGAATCAGCCCCAGCATTTT
TRBV10-3	-	TRBJ1-2	few	14	CAISAGDLGYGYTF	TGTGCCATCAGTGCAGGGGACCTAGGCTATGGCTACACCTTC
TRBV7-9	TRBD2	TRBJ2-1	once	19	CASSPPGLAGGGLYNEQFF	TGTGCCAGCAGCCCGCCGGGACTAGCGGGAGGAGGGCTATACAATGAGCAGTTCTTC
TRBV25-1	-	TRBJ1-2	-	12	CASSGGGYGYTF	TGTGCCAGCAGTGGAGGGGGCTATGGCTACACCTTC
TRBV27	TRBD1	TRBJ2-1	-	17	CASSSWDRAGSYNEQFF	TGTGCCAGCAGTTCATGGGACAGGGCTGGCTCCTACAATGAGCAGTTCTTC
TRBV18	TRBD2	TRBJ2-1	few	16	CASSPSGTLSYNEQFF	TGTGCCAGCTCACCCAGCGGGACCCTCTCCTACAATGAGCAGTTCTTC
TRBV11-1	-	TRBJ2-5	few	11	CASSQKETQYF	TGTGCCAGCAGCCAAAAAGAGACCCAGTACTTC
TRBV7-9	TRBD2	TRBJ2-5	-	16	CSSSLDGLAGEETQYF	TGTTCCAGCAGCTTAGACGGACTAGCGGGAGAAGAGACCCAGTACTTC
TRBV7-9	-	TRBJ1-4	-	12	CASSGPPEKLFF	TGTGCCAGCAGCGGGCCACCGGAAAAACTGTTTTTT
TRBV5-1	TRBD1	TRBJ1-4	-	15	CASSPTGGGSEKLFF	TGCGCCAGCAGCCCTACAGGGGGCGGGAGTGAAAAACTGTTTTTT
TRBV18	TRBD1	TRBJ2-5	-	15	CASSPRDRGGETQYF	TGTGCCAGCTCACCACGTGACAGGGGCGGTGAGACCCAGTACTTC
TRBV28	-	TRBJ2-7	-	12	CASSLISYEQYF	TGTGCCAGCAGTCTTATCTCCTACGAGCAGTACTTC
TRBV4-1	TRBD2	TRBJ2-1	-	15	CASSPTGTSDNEQFF	TGCGCCAGCAGCCCGACCGGGACTAGCGACAATGAGCAGTTCTTC
TRBV5-1	TRBD2	TRBJ2-3	-	18	CASSPGLAGPSSTDTQYF	TGCGCCAGCAGCCCGGGACTAGCGGGGCCCTCAAGCACAGATACGCAGTATTTT
TRBV6-1	-	TRBJ1-5	-	15	CASSDQGGGNQPQHF	TGTGCCAGCAGTGACCAGGGCGGAGGCAATCAGCCCCAGCATTTT
TRBV6-1	TRBD1	TRBJ1-1	few	15	CASSHADRVNTEAFF	TGTGCCAGCAGTCATGCCGACAGGGTGAACACTGAAGCTTTCTTT
TRBV2	TRBD1	TRBJ1-5	-	16	CASSWPQRTGDRPQHF	TGTGCCAGCAGTTGGCCCCAGCGGACAGGGGATCGGCCCCAGCATTTT